This T cell receptor beta chain was sequenced during a study of blood T cell repertoires in COVID-19. Background on the study: COVID-19 samples from acute and convalescent phases originated in the United States, Italy and Spain.

All enrollees were about 18 to 90 years old and from fewer than 30 US areas. In Cohort 3, a recovered donor had either two negative PCRs, clearance, or symptom resolution. The CDR3 has 18 amino acids. V was clipped by 0 bases and J by 3 bases; unmatched bases: 8. Germline V gene lookup returns CDR1 SGDLS and CDR2 YYNGEE. Sequencing used immunoSEQ multiplex PCR; TCRdb keeps in-frame clones, though not all of them. Of about 130,000 clones listed, 86% are singletons. The V gene is TRBV9, the J gene TRBJ2-3, with 12 bases aligning to TRBD2. This TCR derives from a woman between 45 and 65 years old who had recovered from COVID-19. Sequencing was carried out using PBMCs or T cells enriched from blood (not recorded which). The CDR3 here is CASSVVSSGGASTDTQYF. DNA for the CDR3: TGTGCCAGCAGCGTAGTGTCTAGCGGGGGGGCGTCAACAGATACGCAGTATTTT.